One sample yielded the 28 T cell receptor beta chains listed below, sequenced in a study of graft-versus-host responses after intestinal transplantation. Their target antigens are unknown. Clones were read by immunoSEQ multiplex PCR, and TCRdb kept only the in-frame ones, dropping some. The sample lists over 100,000 clones; about 92% were seen once. The material was unstimulated CD4+ T cells sorted from spleen or lymph node cells, obtained before transplant. These receptors all stem from a human donor who was the organ donor for an intestinal transplant.

The chain links TRBV6-5 to TRBJ1-5, with 7 bases identical to TRBD1. The V and J ends lost 8 bases and 5 bases, in that order; junction bases with no gene match: 6. There are 13 residues in the CDR3. Per germline, CDR1 MNHEY and CDR2 SVGAGI. The CDR3 region is CASGQDSYQPQHF. DNA of the CDR3: TGTGCCAGCGGACAGGACAGTTATCAGCCCCAGCATTTT.

The rearrangement uses TRBV28 and TRBJ1-2; D unclear. The length of the CDR3 is 13 residues. Germline lookup yields CDR1 MDHEN and CDR2 SYDVKM. The germline V and J ends were trimmed by 3 bases and 0 bases, with 5 bases remaining between them. The CDR3 DNA reads as TGTGCCAGCAGTTTGGGAGCTAACTATGGCTACACCTTC. As protein: CASSLGANYGYTF.

The CDR3, as DNA: TGTGCCAGCGCCTCCGGGCCTAACTATGGCTACACCTTC. Translating gives CASASGPNYGYTF. The genes are TRBV2 and TRBJ1-2; no firm D call. Trimming took 8 bases from V and 0 from J, leaving 10 bases between them. The CDR3 totals 13 residues. Germline values: CDR1 SNHLY, CDR2 FYNNEI.

V is TRBV6-5 and J is TRBJ1-1; D is undetermined. Germline CDR1 MNHEY, CDR2 SVGAGI. V was pared by 6 bases and J by 6 bases, with 11 bases between. This CDR3 comprises 12 residues. The chain's CDR3 is CASSDRLSEAFF. CDR3 in DNA: TGTGCCAGCAGCGACCGACTTTCTGAAGCTTTCTTT.

This clone appeared a single time. The chain links TRBV4-2 to TRBJ1-1, with a possible D match to TRBD1 (6 bases). Germline CDR1 LGHNA, CDR2 YNFKEQ. This CDR3 is built from 17 residues. V lost 0 bases to trimming and J lost 10 bases, with 24 bases between them. CDR3 protein: CASSQDRLWGQGVRAFF. As DNA, the CDR3 is TGTGCCAGCAGCCAAGATCGACTTTGGGGGCAGGGTGTTAGAGCTTTCTTT.

The chain is built from TRBV5-1 and TRBJ1-2; 10 bases line up with TRBD1. Germline assignment: CDR1 SGHRS and CDR2 YFSETQ. This CDR3 is 16 amino acids long. The ends lost 4 bases at V and 6 bases at J; junction bases unmatched: 12. In nucleotides, the CDR3 is TGCGCCAGCAGCCCGGGGGGCCAGACAGGGGGCGATGGCTACACCTTC. It yields the protein CASSPGGQTGGDGYTF.

The chain employs TRBV7-2 and TRBJ1-2; 7 bases are a match to TRBD1. In germline, CDR1 is SGHTA, CDR2 FQGNSA. J gave up 2 bases and V 4 bases, and 1 base lay outside the gene matches. This CDR3 is built from 13 residues. The DNA for the CDR3 is TGTGCCAGCAGCTCGACAGGGAACTATGGCTACACCTTC. Protein: CASSSTGNYGYTF.

The rearrangement uses TRBV11-2 and TRBJ2-5, with D perhaps matching TRBD1 (6 bases). The J call may not be correct, given that the DNA end is closer to TRBJ2-7. CDR1 is SGHAT, CDR2 FQNNGV, per germline. This CDR3 has 13 amino acids. The CDR3 DNA follows: TGTGCCAGCAGCGCACAGAGGGGGTACGAGCAGTACTTC. It translates to CASSAQRGYEQYF.

The chain has TRBV6-5 and TRBJ2-5; TRBD1 matches 9 bases. After removal of 4 bases from V and 7 bases from J, the junction contained 10 bases not matched to a gene. Looked up from germline, CDR1 is MNHEY and CDR2 is SVGAGI. The CDR3 sequence is 15 residues long. Here the CDR3 reads CASSFNSGQGRTQYF. As DNA, the CDR3 is TGTGCCAGCAGTTTCAATAGTGGACAGGGGAGGACCCAGTACTTC.

This rearrangement joins TRBV28 to TRBJ2-2; 7 bases line up with TRBD1. Per the germline V gene, CDR1 is MDHEN and CDR2 is SYDVKM. J was trimmed by 3 bases and V by 6 bases; bases with no gene match: 4. The CDR3 has 14 residues. CDR3 nucleotide sequence: TGTGCCAGCAGGACGGGGACAGACACCGGGGAGCTGTTTTTT. Translating it yields CASRTGTDTGELFF.

This chain joins TRBV5-8 and TRBJ2-7, with D maybe TRBD1 (5 bases). The V end was cut by 10 bases, the J end by 0 bases, with 14 bases between. Germline values: CDR1 SGHTS, CDR2 YDEGEE. The CDR3 covers 13 residues. The DNA of the CDR3 is TGTGCCGGAAGAGACAGCCCCTCCTACGAGCAGTACTTC. Its translation is CAGRDSPSYEQYF. Full variable domain (rest looked up from reference TRBV5-8 and TRBJ2-7): EAGVTQSPTHLIKTRGQQATLRCSPISGHTSVYWYQQALGLGLQFLLWYDEGEERNRGNFPPRFSGRQFPNYSSELNVNALELEDSALYLCAGRDSPSYEQYFGPGTRLTVT.

J is TRBJ1-5 and V is TRBV5-6; tentative D call: TRBD1 (5 bases). V was trimmed by 4 bases and J by 7 bases, leaving 18 bases between them. Germline assignment: CDR1 SGHDT and CDR2 YYEEEE. This CDR3 region has 15 residues. CDR3 residues: CASSSYGRVSQPQHF. In nucleotides, the CDR3 is TGTGCCAGCAGCAGTTATGGCAGGGTCAGCCAGCCCCAGCATTTT.

The chain uses TRBV5-1 and TRBJ2-7, with TRBD1 identical over 8 bases. V lost 0 bases and J lost 4; bases outside the gene matches: 3. The germline V gene encodes CDR1 SGHRS and CDR2 YFSETQ. The CDR3 totals 14 residues. As DNA, the CDR3 is TGCGCCAGCAGCTTGGATACAGGGGGGTACGAGCAGTACTTC. It codes for CASSLDTGGYEQYF. Variable domain in full (rest from reference TRBV5-1 and TRBJ2-7): KAGVTQTPRYLIKTRGQQVTLSCSPISGHRSVSWYQQTPGQGLQFLFEYFSETQRNKGNFPGRFSGRQFSNSRSEMNVSTLELGDSALYLCASSLDTGGYEQYFGPGTRLTVT.

The chain has TRBV2 and TRBJ1-2, with TRBD1 matching over 8 bases. Unmatched junction bases numbered 6, after V lost 2 bases and J lost 4 bases. This CDR3 region has 15 residues. CDR1 and CDR2 from the germline V gene are SNHLY and FYNNEI. The CDR3 bases are TGTGCCAGCAGTGAACTCCACAGGGGGGGCTATGGCTACACCTTC. Its translation: CASSELHRGGYGYTF.

The rearrangement links TRBV28 to TRBJ1-5; D uncertain. V was pared by 2 bases and J by 14 bases, with 13 bases between. This CDR3 is 12 amino acids long. Germline loops: CDR1 MDHEN, CDR2 SYDVKM. CDR3 residues: CASSLNELAKHF. The CDR3 DNA is TGTGCCAGCAGTTTAAATGAGTTGGCGAAGCATTTT.

The J gene is TRBJ1-2, the V gene TRBV29-1; 9 positions match TRBD1. The length of the CDR3 is 14 residues. Germline loops: CDR1 SQVTM, CDR2 ANQGSEA. V lost 1 base, J lost 7 bases, and 7 bases stayed unmatched. The CDR3 DNA is TGCAGCGTTGAAGCGGGACAGGGAAGGCTTGGCTACACCTTC. Translated: CSVEAGQGRLGYTF. The variable domain in full, with the rest retrieved from reference TRBV29-1 and TRBJ1-2, is SAVISQKPSRDICQRGTSLTIQCQVDSQVTMMFWYRQQPGQSLTLIATANQGSEATYESGFVIDKFPISRPNLTFSTLTVSNMSPEDSSIYLCSVEAGQGRLGYTFGSGTRLTVV.

This clone showed up just once. The J gene is TRBJ1-3, the V gene TRBV6-5; weak D call: TRBD1 (6 bases). Trimming took 5 bases from V and 2 from J, leaving 10 bases between them. Germline CDR1 is MNHEY and CDR2 is SVGAGI. The CDR3 has 14 amino acids. CDR3 coding DNA: TGTGCCAGCAGTGCACAGGGACCTGGAAACACCATATATTTT. It encodes CASSAQGPGNTIYF.

This clone was seen a single time. The V call is TRBV9, the J call TRBJ2-1; 12 bases map to TRBD2. Per the germline V gene, CDR1 is SGDLS and CDR2 is YYNGEE. V gave up 5 bases and J gave up 9 bases; unmatched junction bases: 3. The CDR3 totals 13 residues. The CDR3 bases are TGTGCCAGCAGGACTAGCGGGAGCAGTGAGCAGTTCTTC. Translating gives CASRTSGSSEQFF.

The genes are TRBV19 and TRBJ2-7, with D tentatively TRBD2 (8 bases). The V and J ends lost 5 bases and 3 bases respectively, with 17 bases between them. In germline, CDR1 is LNHDA, CDR2 SQIVND (reference sequence). This CDR3 spans 15 amino acids. The CDR3 DNA sequence: TGTGCCAGTAGTTCCCCGGGAGGGGGCATCTACGAGCAGTACTTC. Encoded protein: CASSSPGGGIYEQYF. The complete variable domain, with remaining parts taken from reference TRBV19 and TRBJ2-7, reads DGGITQSPKYLFRKEGQNVTLSCEQNLNHDAMYWYRQDPGQGLRLIYYSQIVNDFQKGDIAEGYSVSREKKESFPLTVTSAQKNPTAFYLCASSSPGGGIYEQYFGPGTRLTVT.

V is TRBV6-1 and J is TRBJ2-4, with D perhaps being TRBD1 or TRBD2 (5 bases each). Germline CDR1 MNHNS, CDR2 SASEGT. Trimming took off 9 bases at V and 2 bases at J, with 8 bases between the two ends. The CDR3 length is 12 residues. The CDR3: CASGGSKNIQYF. CDR3 bases: TGTGCCAGTGGGGGATCCAAAAACATTCAGTACTTC.

V is TRBV7-2 and J is TRBJ2-3, with D maybe TRBD1 (5 bases). The germline V gene has CDR1 SGHTA and CDR2 FQGNSA. With 5 bases removed from V and 2 bases from J, the gap between germline ends came to 11 bases. The CDR3 runs 14 residues. In nucleotides, the CDR3 is TGTGCCAGCAGCCGCGGACACCTCACAGATACGCAGTATTTT. Protein: CASSRGHLTDTQYF.

This clone was seen a few times. V gene TRBV2 combines with J gene TRBJ2-2, with D hard to call. The V end was cut by 1 base, the J end by 3 bases, with 3 bases between. The CDR3 runs 13 residues. The germline V gene encodes CDR1 SNHLY and CDR2 FYNNEI. CDR3 loop: CASSEGHTGELFF. The CDR3 DNA sequence: TGTGCCAGCAGTGAAGGGCACACCGGGGAGCTGTTTTTT.

This chain uses TRBV21-1 with TRBJ2-1; the D call TRBD2 from the table was never checked on the DNA. TRBV21-1 is deemed a pseudogene. This CDR3 is 17 amino acids long. The CDR3 nucleotides read TGTGCCAGCTCGGGACAGGGGACTAGCGGGAGACTCGATGAGCAGTTCTTC. The encoded protein is CASSGQGTSGRLDEQFF.

V gene TRBV6-1 combines with J gene TRBJ2-7, with 7 positions matching TRBD2. This CDR3 has 14 amino acids. V shed 7 bases and J 4 bases; nucleotides not matched to a gene: 10. CDR1 and CDR2 from the germline V gene are MNHNS and SASEGT. The CDR3 coding sequence is TGTGCCAGCATACTCAGGGAGGGATTGTACGAGCAGTACTTC. It encodes CASILREGLYEQYF.

The chain joins TRBV6-5 to TRBJ2-2; D unclear. CDR3 size: 16 residues. With 4 bases removed from V and 0 bases from J, the gap between germline ends came to 12 bases. Germline CDR1 is MNHEY and CDR2 is SVGAGI. The CDR3 protein is CASSSLTNANTGELFF. CDR3 in DNA: TGTGCCAGCAGTTCCTTAACAAATGCGAACACCGGGGAGCTGTTTTTT.

The chain employs TRBV19 and TRBJ2-5; D tentatively reads TRBD1 or TRBD2 (6 bases each). Germline V lookup: CDR1 LNHDA, CDR2 SQIVND (reference sequence). CDR3 length equals 15 residues. Trimming left V 8 bases short and J 5 bases short, with 21 bases between. The CDR3 protein is CASSQGGKPKETQYF. CDR3 in DNA: TGTGCCAGTTCCCAAGGGGGGAAACCCAAGGAGACCCAGTACTTC.

This chain joins TRBV5-5 and TRBJ1-1; D is undetermined. The CDR3 spans 14 residues. Germline loops: CDR1 SGHKS, CDR2 YYEKEE (reference sequence). Between the trimmed V and J ends, which lost 0 bases and 1 base, there was a span of 7 bases. CDR3 loop: CASSLAAGNTEAFF. The CDR3 DNA reads as TGTGCCAGCAGCTTGGCTGCAGGGAACACTGAAGCTTTCTTT.

For this clone: Other DNA sequences in this specimen translate into the identical CDR3. This CDR3 reads CASSVVPGPQYF. The CDR3 region has the DNA TGTGCCAGCAGCGTAGTCCCAGGGCCCCAGTACTTC. The chain is built from TRBV9 and TRBJ2-5; tentatively, D is TRBD1 (5 bases). The V end was cut by 0 bases, the J end by 9 bases, with 9 bases between. CDR3 length: 12 amino acids. Germline CDR1 is SGDLS and CDR2 is YYNGEE.